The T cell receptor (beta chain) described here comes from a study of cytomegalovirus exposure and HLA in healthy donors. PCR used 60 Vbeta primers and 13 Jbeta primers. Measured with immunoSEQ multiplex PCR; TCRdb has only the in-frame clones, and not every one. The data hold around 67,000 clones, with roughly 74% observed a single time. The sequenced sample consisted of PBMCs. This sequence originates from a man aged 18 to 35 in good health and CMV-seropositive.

The CDR3 protein is CASSSDNSPLHF. In DNA form, the CDR3 reads TGCGCCAGCAGCTCAGATAATTCACCCCTCCACTTT. The chain links TRBV5-1 to TRBJ1-6; no clear D. CDR1 SGHRS and CDR2 YFSETQ come from the germline V gene. The CDR3 has 12 amino acids. Trimming removed 3 bases at V and 5 bases at J, with 3 bases between.